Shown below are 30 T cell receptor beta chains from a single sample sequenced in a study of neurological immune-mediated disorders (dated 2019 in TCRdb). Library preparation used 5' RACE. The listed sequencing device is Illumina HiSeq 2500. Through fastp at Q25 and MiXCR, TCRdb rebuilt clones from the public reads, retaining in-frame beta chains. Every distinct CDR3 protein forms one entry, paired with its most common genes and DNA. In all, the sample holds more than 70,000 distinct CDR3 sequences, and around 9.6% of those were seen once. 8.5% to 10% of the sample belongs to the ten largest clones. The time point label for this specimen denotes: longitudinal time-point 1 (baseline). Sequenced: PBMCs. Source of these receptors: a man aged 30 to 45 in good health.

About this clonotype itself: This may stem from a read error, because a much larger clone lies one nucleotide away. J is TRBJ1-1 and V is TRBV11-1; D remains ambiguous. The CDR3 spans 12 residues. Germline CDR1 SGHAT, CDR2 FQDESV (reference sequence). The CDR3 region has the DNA TGTGCCAGCAGCTTAGGGTCATCTGAAGCTATCTTT. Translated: CASSLGSSEAIF.

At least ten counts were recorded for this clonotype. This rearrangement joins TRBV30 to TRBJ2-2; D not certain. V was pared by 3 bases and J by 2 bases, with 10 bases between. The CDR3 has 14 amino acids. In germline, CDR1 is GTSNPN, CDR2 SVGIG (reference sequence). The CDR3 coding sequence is TGTGCCTGGAGCCCACCAGCAAACACCGGGGAGCTGTTTTTT. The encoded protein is CAWSPPANTGELFF.

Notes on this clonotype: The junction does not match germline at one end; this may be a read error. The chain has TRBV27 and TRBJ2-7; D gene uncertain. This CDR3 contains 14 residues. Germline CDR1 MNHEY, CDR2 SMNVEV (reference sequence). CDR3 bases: TGTTCCAGCAACAACGTAGCACCCTCCTACGAGCAGTACTTC. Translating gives CSSNNVAPSYEQYF.

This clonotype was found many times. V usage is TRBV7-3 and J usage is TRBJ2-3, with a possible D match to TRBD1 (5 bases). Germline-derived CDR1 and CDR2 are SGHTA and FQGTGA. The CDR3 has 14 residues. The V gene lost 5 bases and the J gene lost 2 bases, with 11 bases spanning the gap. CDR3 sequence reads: CASSPDIATDTQYF. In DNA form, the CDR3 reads TGTGCCAGCAGCCCGGACATCGCCACAGATACGCAGTATTTT. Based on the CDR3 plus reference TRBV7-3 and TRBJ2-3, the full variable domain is GAGVSQTPSNKVTEKGKYVELRCDPISGHTALYWYRQSLGQGPEFLIYFQGTGAADDSGLPNDRFFAVRPEGSVSTLKIQRTERGDSAVYLCASSPDIATDTQYFGPGTRLTVL.

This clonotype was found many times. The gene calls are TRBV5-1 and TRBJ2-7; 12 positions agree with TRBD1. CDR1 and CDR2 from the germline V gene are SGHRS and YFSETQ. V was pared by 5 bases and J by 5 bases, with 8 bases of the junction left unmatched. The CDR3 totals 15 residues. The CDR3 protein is CASRQPGQGANEQYF. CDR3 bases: TGCGCCAGCAGGCAACCGGGACAGGGGGCAAACGAGCAGTACTTC.

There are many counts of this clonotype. CDR3 region: CASSLDRSTNEKLFF. In nucleotides, the CDR3 is TGCGCCAGCAGCTTGGACAGGTCAACTAATGAAAAACTGTTTTTT. V gene TRBV5-1 combines with J gene TRBJ1-4; D is perhaps TRBD1 (5 bases). Trimming removed 0 bases at V and 0 bases at J, with 6 bases between. Germline CDR1 SGHRS, CDR2 YFSETQ. The CDR3 has 15 residues.

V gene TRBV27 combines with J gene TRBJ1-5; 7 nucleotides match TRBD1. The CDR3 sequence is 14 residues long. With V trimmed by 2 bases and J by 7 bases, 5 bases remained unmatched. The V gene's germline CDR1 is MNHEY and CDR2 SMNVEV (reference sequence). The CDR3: CASSLRSGGQPQHF. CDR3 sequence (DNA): TGTGCCAGCAGTTTAAGGTCAGGGGGGCAGCCCCAGCATTTT.

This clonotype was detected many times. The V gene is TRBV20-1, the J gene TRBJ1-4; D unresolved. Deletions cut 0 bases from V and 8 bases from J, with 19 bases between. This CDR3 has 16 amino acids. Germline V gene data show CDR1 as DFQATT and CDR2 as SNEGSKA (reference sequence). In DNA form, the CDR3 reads TGCAGTGCTAGAGACCCGACGGTCCCAGTAGGGGAAAAACTGTTTTTT. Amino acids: CSARDPTVPVGEKLFF.

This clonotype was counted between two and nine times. CDR3 coding DNA: TGTGCCAGCAGCTTAGCGATGGGGAACGAGCAGTACTTC. Amino acid sequence: CASSLAMGNEQYF. This chain links TRBV7-2 with TRBJ2-7; D not resolved. Per germline, CDR1 SGHTA and CDR2 FQGNSA. V was cut by 0 bases and J by 5 bases, with 8 bases left in between. There are 13 residues in the CDR3.

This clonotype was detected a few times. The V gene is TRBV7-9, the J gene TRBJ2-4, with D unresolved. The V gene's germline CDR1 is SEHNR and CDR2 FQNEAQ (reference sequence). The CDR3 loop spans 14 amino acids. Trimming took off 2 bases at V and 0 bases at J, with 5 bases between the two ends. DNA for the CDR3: TGTGCCAGCAGCTTATCCCTAGCCAAAAACATTCAGTACTTC. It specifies CASSLSLAKNIQYF.

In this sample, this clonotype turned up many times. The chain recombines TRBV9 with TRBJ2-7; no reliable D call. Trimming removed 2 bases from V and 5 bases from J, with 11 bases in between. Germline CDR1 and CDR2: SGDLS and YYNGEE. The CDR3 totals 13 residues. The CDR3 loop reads CASSVDLVHEQYF. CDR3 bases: TGTGCCAGCAGCGTCGACCTGGTCCACGAGCAGTACTTC.

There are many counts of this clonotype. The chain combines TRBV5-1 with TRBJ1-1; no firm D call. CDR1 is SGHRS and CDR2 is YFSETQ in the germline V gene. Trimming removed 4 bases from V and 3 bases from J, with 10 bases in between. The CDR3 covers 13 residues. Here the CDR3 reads CASSQRPDTEAFF. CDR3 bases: TGCGCCAGCAGCCAGCGTCCCGACACTGAAGCTTTCTTT.

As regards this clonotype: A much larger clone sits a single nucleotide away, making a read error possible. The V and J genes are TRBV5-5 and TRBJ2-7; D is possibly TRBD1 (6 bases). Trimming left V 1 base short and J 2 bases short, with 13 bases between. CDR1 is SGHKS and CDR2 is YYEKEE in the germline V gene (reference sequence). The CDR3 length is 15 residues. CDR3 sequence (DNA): TGTGCCAGCAGCTTGCCACAGGGAATGGCCTACGAGCAGTACTTC. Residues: CASSLPQGMAYEQYF.

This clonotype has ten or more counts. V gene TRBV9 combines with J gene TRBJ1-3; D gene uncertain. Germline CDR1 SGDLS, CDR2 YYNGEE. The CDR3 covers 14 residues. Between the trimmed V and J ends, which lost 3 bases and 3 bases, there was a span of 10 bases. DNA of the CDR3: TGTGCCAGCAGCGCTGCCGCGGGTGGAAACACCATATATTTT. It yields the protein CASSAAAGGNTIYF.

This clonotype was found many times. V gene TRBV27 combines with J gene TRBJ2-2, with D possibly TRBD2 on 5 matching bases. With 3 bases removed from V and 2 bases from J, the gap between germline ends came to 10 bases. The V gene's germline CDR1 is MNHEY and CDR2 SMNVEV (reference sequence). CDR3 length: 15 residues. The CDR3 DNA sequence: TGTGCCAGCAGTTTTGGAGGTTACAACACCGGGGAGCTGTTTTTT. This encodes CASSFGGYNTGELFF.

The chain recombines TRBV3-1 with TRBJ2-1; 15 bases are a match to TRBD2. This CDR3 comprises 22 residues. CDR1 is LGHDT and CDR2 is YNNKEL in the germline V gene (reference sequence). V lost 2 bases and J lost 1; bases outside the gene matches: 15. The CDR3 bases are TGTGCCAGCAGCCAACAAAATATTCCGGGACTAGCGGGAGGATATTCCTACAATGAGCAGTTCTTC. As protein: CASSQQNIPGLAGGYSYNEQFF.

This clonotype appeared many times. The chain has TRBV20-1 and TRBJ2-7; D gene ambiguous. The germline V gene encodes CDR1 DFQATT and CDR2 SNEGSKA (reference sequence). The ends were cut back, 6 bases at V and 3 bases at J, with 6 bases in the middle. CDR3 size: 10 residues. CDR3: CSAKLYEQYF. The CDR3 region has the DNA TGCAGTGCCAAACTCTACGAGCAGTACTTC.

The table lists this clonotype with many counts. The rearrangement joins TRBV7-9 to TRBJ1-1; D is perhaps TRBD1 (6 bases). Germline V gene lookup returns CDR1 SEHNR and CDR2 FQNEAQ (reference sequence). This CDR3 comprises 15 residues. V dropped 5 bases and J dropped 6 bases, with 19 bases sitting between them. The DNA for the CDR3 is TGTGCCAGCAGCCCGGGCGAACAGGGAAGGTCTGAAGCTTTCTTT. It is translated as CASSPGEQGRSEAFF.

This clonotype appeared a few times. The CDR3 loop is CASTGTPREGEQFF. As DNA, the CDR3 is TGTGCCAGCACCGGTACTCCGAGGGAGGGTGAGCAGTTCTTC. The chain uses TRBV6-1 and TRBJ2-1; 7 nucleotides line up with TRBD2. CDR3 length equals 14 residues. The junction had 12 bases not matched to a gene; V was cut back by 7 bases and J by 9 bases. Germline CDR1 is MNHNS and CDR2 is SASEGT.

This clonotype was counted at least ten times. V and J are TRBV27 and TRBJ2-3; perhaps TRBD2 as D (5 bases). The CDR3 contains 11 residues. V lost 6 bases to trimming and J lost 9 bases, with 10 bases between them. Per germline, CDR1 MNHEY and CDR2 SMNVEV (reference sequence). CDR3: CASSSGITQYF. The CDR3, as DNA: TGTGCCAGCAGCTCGGGGATAACGCAGTATTTT.

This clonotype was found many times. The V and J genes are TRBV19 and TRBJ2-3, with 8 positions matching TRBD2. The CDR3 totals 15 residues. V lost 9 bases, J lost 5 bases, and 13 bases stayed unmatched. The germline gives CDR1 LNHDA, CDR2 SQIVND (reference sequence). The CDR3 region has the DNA TGTGCCAGCGGAAGAGGACTAGCCGGGCGAGATACGCAGTATTTT. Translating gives CASGRGLAGRDTQYF.

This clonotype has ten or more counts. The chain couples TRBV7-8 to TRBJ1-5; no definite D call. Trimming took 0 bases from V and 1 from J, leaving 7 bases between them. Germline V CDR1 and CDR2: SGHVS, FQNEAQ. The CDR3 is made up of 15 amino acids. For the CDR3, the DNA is TGTGCCAGCAGCTTAGCTCCGGAGAGCAATCAGCCCCAGCATTTT. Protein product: CASSLAPESNQPQHF.

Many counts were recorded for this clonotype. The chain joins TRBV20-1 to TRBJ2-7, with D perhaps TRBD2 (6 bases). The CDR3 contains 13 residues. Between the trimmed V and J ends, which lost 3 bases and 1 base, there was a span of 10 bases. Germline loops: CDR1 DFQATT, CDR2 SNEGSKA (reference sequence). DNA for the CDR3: TGCAGTGCTAGTGGACTACCTTCCTACGAGCAGTACTTC. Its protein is CSASGLPSYEQYF.

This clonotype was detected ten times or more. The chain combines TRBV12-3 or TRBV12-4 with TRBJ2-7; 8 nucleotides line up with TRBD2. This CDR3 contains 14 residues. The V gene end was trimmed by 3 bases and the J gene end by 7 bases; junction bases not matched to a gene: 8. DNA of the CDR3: TGTGCCAGCAGTTTCTCGGGGGGGGGCCGGGAGCAGTACTTC. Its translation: CASSFSGGGREQYF.

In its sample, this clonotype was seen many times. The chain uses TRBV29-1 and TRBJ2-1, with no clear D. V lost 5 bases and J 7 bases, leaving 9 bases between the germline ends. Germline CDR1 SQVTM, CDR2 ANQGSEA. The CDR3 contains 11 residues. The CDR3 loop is CSVIRWNEQFF. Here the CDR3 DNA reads TGCAGCGTTATACGGTGGAATGAGCAGTTCTTC.

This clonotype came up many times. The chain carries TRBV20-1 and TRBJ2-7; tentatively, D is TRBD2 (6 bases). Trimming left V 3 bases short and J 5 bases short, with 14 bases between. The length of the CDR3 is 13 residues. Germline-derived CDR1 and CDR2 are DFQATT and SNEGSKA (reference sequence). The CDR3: CSASAEGGNEQYF. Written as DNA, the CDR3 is TGCAGTGCTAGCGCTGAGGGCGGGAACGAGCAGTACTTC.

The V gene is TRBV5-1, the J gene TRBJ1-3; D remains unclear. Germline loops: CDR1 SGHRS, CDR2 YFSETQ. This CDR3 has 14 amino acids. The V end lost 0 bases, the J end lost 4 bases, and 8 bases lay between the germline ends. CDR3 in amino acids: CASSLEGSGNTIYF. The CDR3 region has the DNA TGCGCCAGCAGCTTGGAAGGATCGGGAAACACCATATATTTT.

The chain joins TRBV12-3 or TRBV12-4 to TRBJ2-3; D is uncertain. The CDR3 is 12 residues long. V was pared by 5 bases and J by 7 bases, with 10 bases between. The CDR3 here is CASSRDSNTQYF. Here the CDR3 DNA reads TGTGCCAGCAGTCGCGACTCAAATACGCAGTATTTT.

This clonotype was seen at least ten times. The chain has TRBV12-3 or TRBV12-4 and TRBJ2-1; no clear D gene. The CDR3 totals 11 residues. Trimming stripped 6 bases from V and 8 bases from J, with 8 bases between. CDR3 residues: CASSGTDEQFF. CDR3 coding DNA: TGTGCCAGCAGCGGAACGGATGAGCAGTTCTTC.

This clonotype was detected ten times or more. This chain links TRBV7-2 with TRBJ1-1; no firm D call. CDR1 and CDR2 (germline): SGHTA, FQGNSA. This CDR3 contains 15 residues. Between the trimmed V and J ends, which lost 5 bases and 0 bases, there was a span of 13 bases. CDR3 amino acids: CASSLMGGLNTEAFF. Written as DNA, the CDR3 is TGTGCCAGCAGCCTTATGGGAGGGTTGAACACTGAAGCTTTCTTT.